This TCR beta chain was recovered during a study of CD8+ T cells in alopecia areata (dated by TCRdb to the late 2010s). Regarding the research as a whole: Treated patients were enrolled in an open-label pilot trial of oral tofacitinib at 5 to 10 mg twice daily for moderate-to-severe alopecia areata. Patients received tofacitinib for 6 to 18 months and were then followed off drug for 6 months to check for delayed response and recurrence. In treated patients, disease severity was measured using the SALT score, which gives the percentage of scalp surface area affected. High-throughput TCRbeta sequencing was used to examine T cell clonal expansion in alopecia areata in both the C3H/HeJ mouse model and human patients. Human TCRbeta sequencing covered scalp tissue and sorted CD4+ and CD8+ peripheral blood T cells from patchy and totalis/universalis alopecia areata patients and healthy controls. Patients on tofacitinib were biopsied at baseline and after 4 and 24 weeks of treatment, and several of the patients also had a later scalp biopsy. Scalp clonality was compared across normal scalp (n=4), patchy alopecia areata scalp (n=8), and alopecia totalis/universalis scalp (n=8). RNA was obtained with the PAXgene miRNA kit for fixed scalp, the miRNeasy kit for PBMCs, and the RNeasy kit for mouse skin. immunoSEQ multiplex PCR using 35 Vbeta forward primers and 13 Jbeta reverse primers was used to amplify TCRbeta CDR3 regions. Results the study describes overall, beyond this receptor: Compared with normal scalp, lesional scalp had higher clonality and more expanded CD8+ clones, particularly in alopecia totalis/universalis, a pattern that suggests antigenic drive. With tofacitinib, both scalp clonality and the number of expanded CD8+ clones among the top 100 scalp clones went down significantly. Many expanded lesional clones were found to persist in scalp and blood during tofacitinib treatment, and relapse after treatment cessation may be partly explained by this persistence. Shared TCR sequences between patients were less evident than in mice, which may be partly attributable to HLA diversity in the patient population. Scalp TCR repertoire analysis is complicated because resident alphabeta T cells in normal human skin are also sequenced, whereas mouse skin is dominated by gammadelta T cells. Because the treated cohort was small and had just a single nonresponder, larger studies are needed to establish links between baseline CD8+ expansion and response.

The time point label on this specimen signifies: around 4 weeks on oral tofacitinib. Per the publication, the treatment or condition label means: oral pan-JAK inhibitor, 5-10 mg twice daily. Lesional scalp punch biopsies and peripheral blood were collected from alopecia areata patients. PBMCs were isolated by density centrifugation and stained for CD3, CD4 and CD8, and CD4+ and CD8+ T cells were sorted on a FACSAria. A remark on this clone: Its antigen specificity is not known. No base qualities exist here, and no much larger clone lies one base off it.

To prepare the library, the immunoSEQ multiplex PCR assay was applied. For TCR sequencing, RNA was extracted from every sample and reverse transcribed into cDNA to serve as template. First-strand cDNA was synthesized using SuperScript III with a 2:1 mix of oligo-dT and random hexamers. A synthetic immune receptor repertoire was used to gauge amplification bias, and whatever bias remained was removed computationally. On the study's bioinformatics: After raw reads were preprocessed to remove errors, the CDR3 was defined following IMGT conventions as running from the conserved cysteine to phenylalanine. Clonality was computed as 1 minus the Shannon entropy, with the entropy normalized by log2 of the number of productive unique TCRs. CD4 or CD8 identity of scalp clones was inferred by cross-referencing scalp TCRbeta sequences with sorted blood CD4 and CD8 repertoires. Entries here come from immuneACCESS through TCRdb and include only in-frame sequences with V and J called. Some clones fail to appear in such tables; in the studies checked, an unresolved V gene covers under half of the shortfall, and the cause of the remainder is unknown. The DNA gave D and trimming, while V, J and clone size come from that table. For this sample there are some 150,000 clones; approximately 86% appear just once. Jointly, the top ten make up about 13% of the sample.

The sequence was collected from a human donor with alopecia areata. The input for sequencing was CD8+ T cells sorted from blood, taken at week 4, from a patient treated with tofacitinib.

Read as DNA, the sequence is TGTGCCACCAGGATCCACACCGGGCCAAGCTACGAGCAGTACTTC. The resulting protein is CATRIHTGPSYEQYF. This sequence uses TRBV15 and TRBJ2-7; the D gene assignment is ambiguous. The CDR3 sequence holds 15 residues, the cysteine and phenylalanine included. Only the CDR3 region is kept as DNA, spanning 45 bases read in frame from base 1. Trimming at the junction amounts to 6 bases on V and 3 bases on J, and the germline ends lie 18 bases apart. In the germline V gene (reference sequence), CDR1 corresponds to LNHNV and CDR2 to YYDKDF. The full variable domain, completed from the reference TRBV15 and TRBJ2-7 proteins outside the CDR3, reads DAMVIQNPRYQVTQFGKPVTLSCSQTLNHNVMYWYQQKSSQAPKLLFHYYDKDFNNEADTPDNFQSRRPNTSFCFLDIRSPGLGDTAMYLCATRIHTGPSYEQYFGPGTRLTVT.